Listed below are T cell receptor beta chains from one sample, sequenced in a study of T cells in Graves' hyperthyroidism and ophthalmopathy. TCRdb re-called the multiplex PCR reads through MiXCR, storing one row per CDR3 protein. The table shows hundreds of thousands of distinct CDR3 sequences, with 14% occurring only once. Sequencing input: blood. The receptors shown here come from a woman under 30 with Graves' hyperthyroidism. Each CDR3 is given with its conserved first and last residue. A D gene is named only where the DNA matches it firmly. Size values are once, few and many counts, or a class for expanded clones, and some rows have none.

- TRBJ2-1 TRBD1 TRBV7-3 CASSQNRGGSSGHSRRDEQFF TGTGCCAGCAGCCAAAACAGGGGTGGCTCTTCCGGGCACTCCCGTAGGGATGAGCAGTTCTTC
- TRBJ2-6 - TRBV6-2/TRBV6-3 CGISGANVLTF TGTGGGATCTCTGGGGCCAACGTCCTGACTTTC
- TRBJ1-2 - TRBV28 CASCDSNYGYTF TGTGCCAGCTGTGACAGTAACTATGGCTACACCTTC
- TRBJ2-5 TRBD1 TRBV12-3/TRBV12-4 CASSTAGQGPQETQYF TGTGCCAGCAGTACCGCGGGACAGGGCCCCCAAGAGACCCAGTACTTC
few TRBJ1-5 - TRBV5-1 CASSYDPGGQPQHF TGCGCCAGCAGTTACGACCCGGGCGGTCAGCCCCAGCATTTT
many TRBJ2-7 TRBD1 TRBV2 CASRVGQPHSYEQYF TGTGCCAGCAGGGTGGGACAGCCTCACTCCTACGAGCAGTACTTC
many TRBJ2-1 TRBD1 TRBV7-8 CASSPGTGRDEQFF TGTGCCAGCAGCCCTGGGACAGGGAGGGATGAGCAGTTCTTC
- TRBJ2-1 - TRBV6-2/TRBV6-3 CASSPYDASYNEQFF TGTGCCAGCAGTCCATACGACGCCTCCTACAATGAGCAGTTCTTC
many TRBJ2-4 - TRBV6-1 CASSEVVMPGSAKNIQYF TGTGCCAGCAGTGAAGTAGTTATGCCAGGCTCAGCCAAAAACATTCAGTACTTC
many TRBJ2-7 TRBD2 TRBV20-1 CSANYPTSGRYEQYF TGCAGTGCCAACTACCCGACTAGCGGGAGGTACGAGCAGTACTTC
- TRBJ1-4 TRBD1 TRBV28 CASSLAGGTENEKLFF TGTGCCAGCAGTTTGGCCGGGGGGACAGAAAATGAAAAACTGTTTTTT
- TRBJ2-3 - TRBV5-1 CASSLEGGGYTDTQYF TGCGCCAGCAGCTTGGAAGGGGGAGGGTACACAGATACGCAGTATTTT
many TRBJ2-7 TRBD2 TRBV2 CASRGLAGAYEQYF TGTGCCAGTAGGGGACTAGCGGGAGCCTACGAGCAGTACTTC
few TRBJ1-4 - TRBV7-8 CASSSTVGIHEKLFF TGTGCCAGCAGCTCCACAGTGGGGATACATGAAAAACTGTTTTTT
- TRBJ2-2 TRBD2 TRBV19 CASSLYWTSSGELFF TGTGCCAGTAGCCTCTACTGGACTAGCTCGGGGGAGCTGTTTTTT
few TRBJ2-1 - TRBV20-1 CSAPGAGHFYNEQFF TGCAGTGCTCCCGGGGCGGGACACTTCTACAATGAGCAGTTCTTC
many TRBJ2-1 - TRBV27 CASSSPGPIGGEQFF TGTGCCAGCAGTTCCCCAGGGCCGATAGGCGGTGAGCAGTTCTTC
many TRBJ2-2 TRBD2 TRBV18 CASSPGTSGLNTGELFF TGTGCCAGCTCACCGGGGACTAGCGGGCTGAACACCGGGGAGCTGTTTTTT
many TRBJ1-1 TRBD1 TRBV4-1 CASRRPRDRANTEAFF TGCGCCAGCAGGCGCCCACGGGACAGGGCGAACACTGAAGCTTTCTTT
few TRBJ1-1 - TRBV4-1 CASNPSGSMNTEAFF TGCGCCAGCAACCCGTCAGGGAGCATGAACACTGAAGCTTTCTTT
many TRBJ2-1 - TRBV12-3/TRBV12-4 CASSNRALGYNEQFF TGTGCCAGCAGTAACAGGGCTTTGGGCTACAATGAGCAGTTCTTC
many TRBJ1-2 TRBD1 TRBV7-2 CASSLARTGGRELGYTF TGTGCCAGCAGCTTAGCAAGGACAGGGGGCAGGGAGCTCGGCTACACCTTC
many TRBJ2-5 - TRBV18 CASSPSYVQETQYF TGTGCCAGCTCACCATCATATGTGCAAGAGACCCAGTACTTC
many TRBJ1-1 - TRBV11-2 CASSLSWVGPNTEAFF TGTGCCAGCAGCTTAAGTTGGGTCGGGCCGAACACTGAAGCTTTCTTT
many TRBJ2-1 - TRBV28 CASTLPRRASRTLYNEQFF TGTGCCAGCACCCTGCCGAGGCGGGCGTCTCGTACTCTCTACAATGAGCAGTTCTTC
few TRBJ2-7 - TRBV20-1 CSVQGAYEQYF TGCAGTGTACAGGGAGCCTACGAGCAGTACTTC